This T cell receptor beta chain was recorded in a study of cytomegalovirus exposure and HLA in healthy donors. General observations from the study: An analysis was carried out at a later point. It showed that HLA-associated TCR beta chains were more clonally expanded than equally common non-associated chains.

Vbeta (60) and Jbeta (13) primers were used in the PCR. TCRdb keeps only in-frame clones here, not all; method: immunoSEQ multiplex PCR. The sample shows over 150,000 clones, around 80% of them seen only once. The count of this clone is one. The target antigen is unknown. A junction end diverges from the germline sequence, so it may reflect a read error. The germline V gene encodes CDR1 MNHNS and CDR2 SASEGT. The CDR3 spans 14 residues. This TCR was sampled from a man younger than 35 in good health and CMV-seronegative. The chain is built from TRBV6-1 and TRBJ2-7, with TRBD2 matching over 7 bases. The sequenced material came from PBMCs. CDR3 in DNA: TGTGCCAGCATAATGGCGGGAGAGTCCTCCGAGCAGTACTTC. Translating it yields CASIMAGESSEQYF.